A selection of T cell receptor beta chains follows, all from one sample in a study of blood T cell repertoires in COVID-19. TCRdb keeps only in-frame clones here, not all; method: immunoSEQ multiplex PCR. The repertoire holds 87,000 or so clones, 70% to 85% seen once, with roughly 3.2% in the top ten. Sequences were obtained from peripheral blood. The receptors originated from a woman aged 80 or older with COVID-19, enrolled during active disease. CDR3s include the opening cysteine and the closing phenylalanine or tryptophan. The D gene is left open where the match is weak. Size is stated for part of the rows, as once, few or many counts, or as a class when the clone is expanded.

TRBD1 | few | TRBJ2-1 | TRBV5-1 | CASAPTGINEQFF | TGCGCCAGCGCACCGACAGGGATAAATGAGCAGTTCTTC
. | . | TRBJ2-3 | TRBV29-1 | CSGGGRGVLPDTQYF | TGCAGCGGCGGAGGGAGGGGGGTGTTACCAGATACGCAGTATTTT
. | . | TRBJ1-2 | TRBV6-6 | CASSYGGTNYGYTF | TGTGCCAGCAGTTATGGGGGCACTAACTATGGCTACACCTTC
. | . | TRBJ1-1 | TRBV7-2 | CASSRSGWTEAFF | TGTGCCAGCAGCCGAAGCGGTTGGACTGAAGCTTTCTTT
TRBD2 | . | TRBJ2-1 | TRBV29-1 | CSVERLAGGSNEQFF | TGCAGCGTAGAGAGACTAGCGGGAGGTTCCAATGAGCAGTTCTTC
TRBD2 | . | TRBJ2-3 | TRBV10-3 | CAISGQRGALGGGDTQYF | TGTGCCATCAGTGGTCAGCGGGGGGCTCTAGGCGGCGGAGATACGCAGTATTTT
TRBD1 | once | TRBJ2-2 | TRBV2 | CASSKDRGLTGELFF | TGTGCCAGCAGTAAGGACAGGGGCCTCACCGGGGAGCTGTTTTTT
. | . | TRBJ2-7 | TRBV2 | CASSAEWANEQYF | TGTGCCAGCAGTGCTGAGTGGGCTAACGAGCAGTACTTC
. | . | TRBJ1-5 | TRBV2 | CASRPRGVGVSNQPQHF | TGTGCCAGCAGGCCCCGGGGGGTCGGGGTTAGCAATCAGCCCCAGCATTTT
TRBD1 | . | TRBJ1-4 | TRBV7-9 | CASSLRTGTSEKLFF | TGTGCCAGCAGCCTGCGGACAGGGACGAGTGAAAAACTGTTTTTT
TRBD1 | few | TRBJ1-1 | TRBV6-1 | CASSERQGNTEAFF | TGTGCCAGCAGTGAACGACAGGGTAACACTGAAGCTTTCTTT
TRBD2 | . | TRBJ2-1 | TRBV20-1 | CSASLPGGGPYNEQFF | TGCAGTGCTAGTCTTCCCGGCGGGGGGCCCTACAATGAGCAGTTCTTC
. | . | TRBJ1-6 | TRBV12-5 | CASGLGQGRISPLHF | TGTGCTAGTGGTTTGGGCCAGGGGCGCATTTCACCCCTCCACTTT
. | . | TRBJ2-3 | TRBV10-2 | CASSESGGGGAVSDTQYF | TGCGCCAGCAGTGAGTCAGGGGGTGGGGGAGCAGTTTCAGATACGCAGTATTTT
. | . | TRBJ2-5 | TRBV5-1 | CASSLGLLDETQYF | TGCGCCAGCAGCTTGGGACTATTGGATGAGACCCAGTACTTC
. | once | TRBJ1-1 | TRBV19 | CASTGVGRTEAFF | TGTGCCAGTACCGGAGTAGGTAGGACTGAAGCTTTCTTT
. | few | TRBJ2-7 | TRBV4-1 | CASSQDPGRNYEQYF | TGCGCCAGCAGCCAAGATCCAGGTAGGAACTACGAGCAGTACTTC
. | . | TRBJ1-2 | TRBV5-1 | CASSSGTATTYGYTF | TGCGCCAGCAGCTCTGGCACTGCCACTACCTATGGCTACACCTTC
TRBD1 | . | TRBJ1-2 | TRBV30 | CAWDRGFYGYTF | TGTGCCTGGGACAGGGGGTTTTATGGCTACACCTTC
TRBD1 | . | TRBJ1-2 | TRBV24-1 | CATSDTTGGLYGYTF | TGTGCCACCAGTGATACTACAGGGGGCTTATATGGCTACACCTTC
. | . | TRBJ2-5 | TRBV20-1 | CSASHRGRDQETQYF | TGCAGTGCTAGTCATAGGGGCAGGGACCAAGAGACCCAGTACTTC
TRBD2 | few | TRBJ2-3 | TRBV7-2 | CASSLLRGGGTDTQYF | TGTGCCAGCAGCTTATTGCGGGGGGGAGGCACAGATACGCAGTATTTT
. | . | TRBJ2-6 | TRBV15 | CATSRDRERGANVLTF | TGTGCCACCAGCAGAGATCGTGAGAGGGGGGCCAACGTCCTGACTTTC
. | . | TRBJ1-1 | TRBV20-1 | CSASTGNLGTEAFF | TGCAGTGCTAGTACAGGGAATTTGGGCACTGAAGCTTTCTTT
. | . | TRBJ1-2 | TRBV7-2 | CASSRGWRYGYTF | TGTGCCAGCAGCCGGGGGTGGCGCTATGGCTACACCTTC
. | . | TRBJ2-7 | TRBV20-1 | CSAGHSYEQYF | TGCAGTGCTGGGCACTCCTACGAGCAGTACTTC
TRBD2 | . | TRBJ2-1 | TRBV10-3 | CAISEFGGGVNEQFF | TGTGCCATCAGTGAGTTTGGCGGGGGGGTGAATGAGCAGTTCTTC
TRBD1 | . | TRBJ1-1 | TRBV7-3 | CASSLQGGFMTEAFF | TGTGCCAGCAGCCTTCAGGGGGGTTTTATGACTGAAGCTTTCTTT
TRBD1 | . | TRBJ1-2 | TRBV5-8 | CASSPRDRSNYGYTF | TGTGCCAGCAGCCCCAGGGACAGGAGTAACTATGGCTACACCTTC
. | . | TRBJ2-1 | TRBV21-1 | CASSKAWTSGIYNEQFF | TGTGCCAGCAGCAAAGCCTGGACTAGCGGGATCTACAATGAGCAGTTCTTC
. | few | TRBJ1-5 | TRBV28 | CASSFNQQPQHF | TGTGCCAGCAGTTTCAACCAGCAGCCCCAGCATTTT
. | . | TRBJ2-7 | TRBV6-5 | CASGEVAGVGEQYF | TGTGCCAGCGGAGAGGTGGCAGGGGTTGGAGAGCAGTACTTC
TRBD1 | . | TRBJ1-5 | TRBV27 | CASSPQGTRSSSNQPQHF | TGTGCCAGCAGTCCACAGGGGACTCGAAGTTCTAGCAATCAGCCCCAGCATTTT
TRBD1 | . | TRBJ2-3 | TRBV5-1 | CASSLGQGAYDTQYF | TGCGCCAGCAGCTTGGGCCAGGGGGCTTATGATACGCAGTATTTT
. | few | TRBJ2-7 | TRBV25-1 | CASSLRTVLEQYF | TGTGCCAGCAGTTTAAGGACAGTCCTCGAGCAGTACTTC
TRBD1 | . | TRBJ1-4 | TRBV7-9 | CASSLGQGALLEKLFF | TGTGCCAGCAGCTTAGGACAGGGGGCGCTCCTAGAAAAACTGTTTTTT
TRBD2 | few | TRBJ2-1 | TRBV7-3 | CASSQFSGRAIHEQFF | TGTGCCAGCAGCCAATTTAGCGGGAGGGCTATCCATGAGCAGTTCTTC
. | . | TRBJ1-2 | TRBV6-5 | CASSYSRVNYGYTF | TGTGCCAGCAGTTACTCGAGAGTTAACTATGGCTACACCTTC
. | . | TRBJ1-1 | TRBV6-4 | CASTGQTANTEAFF | TGTGCCAGCACCGGACAGACGGCGAACACTGAAGCTTTCTTT
. | . | TRBJ1-2 | TRBV9 | CASSVGHLYGYTF | TGTGCCAGCAGCGTGGGCCACCTATATGGCTACACCTTC
. | . | TRBJ1-6 | TRBV19 | CASRPGGLQFSPLHF | TGTGCCAGTAGGCCCGGGGGGCTCCAATTTTCACCCCTCCACTTT
TRBD2 | . | TRBJ2-1 | TRBV7-3 | CASSSSGGTYNEQFF | TGTGCCAGCAGCTCTAGCGGGGGAACCTACAATGAGCAGTTCTTC
. | . | TRBJ2-2 | TRBV12-3/TRBV12-4 | CASRDFRYGELFF | TGTGCCAGCAGGGACTTTAGGTACGGGGAGCTGTTTTTT
TRBD1 | . | TRBJ2-4 | TRBV10-3 | CAISDPTRQGLGLHF | TGTGCCATCAGTGACCCAACCCGACAGGGTTTGGGGCTGCACTTC
. | . | TRBJ1-5 | TRBV24-1 | CATSYRHNQPQHF | TGTGCCACCAGCTACAGACACAATCAGCCCCAGCATTTT
. | few | TRBJ1-4 | TRBV4-2 | CASSRQGGDNEKLFF | TGTGCCAGCAGCCGCCAAGGGGGGGACAATGAAAAACTGTTTTTT
TRBD2 | . | TRBJ2-3 | TRBV4-3 | CASSYSGSTDTQYF | TGCGCCAGCAGCTATAGCGGGTCCACAGATACGCAGTATTTT